This TCR beta chain was captured by sequencing in a study of cytomegalovirus exposure and HLA in healthy donors. Comment on this clone: Its target is unknown.

Germline V CDR1 and CDR2: GTSNPN, SVGIG (reference sequence). This CDR3 comprises 12 residues. V gave up 2 bases and J gave up 6 bases, with 10 bases separating them. Study results and caveats: A further, later analysis showed that HLA-associated TCR beta chains (compared with equally common others) were more clonally expanded.

PCR primers comprised 60 Vbeta and 13 Jbeta primers. Some clones are missing from TCRdb's copy, which holds only in-frame ones; the method was immunoSEQ multiplex PCR. The table lists over 150,000 clones, approximately 80% of them singletons, with 3.7% in the top ten. The rearrangement links TRBV30 to TRBJ1-1, with D unclear. The source of this sequence is a man between 25 and 39 years old in good health and CMV-seropositive. Sequencing used PBMCs. DNA for the CDR3: TGTGCCTGGAGTACTCCCCCTTCTGAAGCTTTCTTT. It codes for CAWSTPPSEAFF.